This passage covers 18 T cell receptor beta chains from one sample sequenced in a study of radiotherapy plus CTLA-4 blockade in lung cancer. Profiling relied on immunoSEQ multiplex PCR, and the TCRdb table lists in-frame clones only, not all of them. The sample lists about 120,000 clones, 70% to 90% occurring once. The sequencing used peripheral blood, collected from a patient treated with radiotherapy plus ipilimumab. The receptors come from a human donor with non-small cell lung cancer that progressed on radiotherapy plus ipilimumab.

The J gene is TRBJ2-3, the V gene TRBV6-1, with D maybe TRBD2 (6 bases). This CDR3 has 16 amino acids. V was trimmed by 3 bases and J by 6 bases, leaving 19 bases between them. In germline, CDR1 is MNHNS, CDR2 SASEGT. CDR3 amino acids: CASSDRAGPSVDTQYF. CDR3 nucleotides: TGTGCCAGCAGTGATAGAGCGGGTCCGTCGGTCGATACGCAGTATTTT.

The V and J genes are TRBV5-4 and TRBJ2-1; tentative D call: TRBD2 (7 bases). The CDR3 is made up of 16 amino acids. V was shortened by 4 bases and J by 7 bases, with 21 bases between the two germline ends. The germline CDR1 and CDR2 sequences are SGHNT and YYREEE (reference sequence). The CDR3 is CASSPLGAGAMNEQFF. The CDR3 DNA reads TGTGCCAGCAGCCCCCTGGGGGCGGGAGCAATGAATGAGCAGTTCTTC.

V and J are TRBV5-4 and TRBJ2-3, with TRBD2 identical over 8 bases. The V gene's germline CDR1 is SGHNT and CDR2 YYREEE (reference sequence). Trimming cost V 8 bases and J 2 bases; bases outside gene matches: 7. This CDR3 comprises 14 residues. CDR3: CASSQREFTDTQYF. CDR3 DNA: TGTGCCAGTTCTCAGCGGGAGTTCACAGATACGCAGTATTTT.

V usage is TRBV6-1 and J usage is TRBJ1-1; 8 positions agree with TRBD1. V lost 6 bases, J lost 7 bases, and 10 bases stayed unmatched. The germline gives CDR1 MNHNS, CDR2 SASEGT. CDR3 length equals 14 residues. CDR3 protein: CASRNGQGDSEAFF. Here the CDR3 DNA reads TGTGCCAGCAGAAACGGACAGGGTGATAGTGAAGCTTTCTTT.

The chain joins TRBV28 to TRBJ2-1; either TRBD1 or TRBD2 may fit D (6 bases each). Germline CDR1 and CDR2: MDHEN and SYDVKM. V was pared by 7 bases and J by 5 bases, with 15 bases between. The CDR3 runs to 14 residues. For the CDR3, the DNA is TGTGCCAGCATAGGGGGGAGTACCCACAATGAGCAGTTCTTC. The encoded protein is CASIGGSTHNEQFF.

The CDR3 region has the DNA TGTGCCAGCTCACCAGTAGGGATTTACGAGCAGTACTTC. This translates into CASSPVGIYEQYF. V usage is TRBV18 and J usage is TRBJ2-7; no definite D call. CDR1 KGHSH and CDR2 LQKENI come from the germline V gene. This CDR3 has 13 amino acids. The ends were cut back, 2 bases at V and 4 bases at J, with 9 bases in the middle. The full variable domain, rest sourced from reference TRBV18 and TRBJ2-7, is NAGVMQNPRHLVRRRGQEARLRCSPMKGHSHVYWYRQLPEEGLKFMVYLQKENIIDESGMPKERFSAEFPKEGPSILRIQQVVRGDSAAYFCASSPVGIYEQYFGPGTRLTVT.

J is TRBJ1-1 and V is TRBV5-5, with a weak D call TRBD1 (5 bases). The V gene's germline CDR1 is SGHKS and CDR2 YYEKEE (reference sequence). The CDR3 spans 12 residues. Trimming removed 2 bases from V and 10 bases from J, with 12 bases in between. For the CDR3, the DNA is TGTGCCAGCAGCTTTGGGACCGGAGGAGCTTTCTTT. It is translated as CASSFGTGGAFF.

With respect to this clone: A read error may produce the germline difference seen at one junction end. The V and J genes are TRBV5-1 and TRBJ2-1; D is perhaps TRBD1 (6 bases). The CDR3 length is 15 residues. Germline CDR1 reads SGHRS; CDR2 reads YFSETQ. CDR3: CTSSLARGTYNEQFF. The CDR3 nucleotides read TGCACCAGCAGCTTGGCCAGGGGCACCTACAATGAGCAGTTCTTC.

Here the CDR3 DNA reads TGCGCCAGCAGACCCCCGGGACCGAGCAATCAGCCCCAGCATTTT. Protein product: CASRPPGPSNQPQHF. The chain uses TRBV10-2 and TRBJ1-5, with D maybe TRBD1 (5 bases). Trimming took off 6 bases at V and 1 base at J, with 13 bases between the two ends. CDR3 size: 15 residues. Germline CDR1 and CDR2: WSHSY and SAAADI.

The J gene is TRBJ1-5, the V gene TRBV2; D is possibly TRBD1 (5 bases). Germline values: CDR1 SNHLY, CDR2 FYNNEI. This CDR3 region has 16 residues. The V end lost 6 bases, the J end lost 2 bases, and 17 bases lay between the germline ends. CDR3: CASSRPGGRGNQPQHF. CDR3 sequence (DNA): TGTGCCAGCAGCCGCCCCGGGGGTCGGGGCAATCAGCCCCAGCATTTT. The variable domain in full, completed from reference TRBV2 and TRBJ1-5, reads EPEVTQTPSHQVTQMGQEVILRCVPISNHLYFYWYRQILGQKVEFLVSFYNNEISEKSEIFDDQFSVERPDGSNFTLKIRSTKLEDSAMYFCASSRPGGRGNQPQHFGDGTRLSIL.

The chain combines TRBV6-6 with TRBJ2-3; 7 nucleotides agree with TRBD2. CDR3 length: 15 amino acids. Looked up from germline, CDR1 is MNHNY and CDR2 is SVGAGI (reference sequence). The trim removed 4 bases at V and 8 bases at J, leaving 12 bases unmatched. The CDR3 loop reads CASSSSGTNGGTQYF. The CDR3 DNA reads as TGTGCCAGCAGTTCGAGCGGGACCAACGGGGGTACGCAGTATTTT.

This sequence joins TRBV2 and TRBJ2-7, with 11 positions matching TRBD2. Germline assignment: CDR1 SNHLY and CDR2 FYNNEI. The CDR3 has 14 amino acids. The ends lost 5 bases at V and 3 bases at J; junction bases unmatched: 3. The CDR3 loop is CASSTSGSRYEQYF. The CDR3 DNA sequence: TGTGCCAGCAGTACTAGCGGGAGTCGCTACGAGCAGTACTTC.

The chain employs TRBV23-1 and TRBJ2-1, with TRBD1 identical over 8 bases. Being an ORF, TRBV23-1 has a function that is uncertain. CDR3 length: 14 residues. J gave up 12 bases and V 2 bases, and 9 bases lay outside the gene matches. The CDR3 region has the DNA TGCGCCAGCAGTCAAGGTGACAGGGGAAAACGGCAGTTCTTC. Encoded protein: CASSQGDRGKRQFF.

The chain employs TRBV5-6 and TRBJ2-7; 10 positions agree with TRBD2. V lost 4 bases and J lost 3; bases outside the gene matches: 7. The CDR3 length is 15 residues. CDR1 is SGHDT, CDR2 YYEEEE, per germline. As DNA, the CDR3 is TGTGCCAGCAGCATGAGGGGACTAGCGTTCTACGAGCAGTACTTC. It specifies CASSMRGLAFYEQYF.

The J gene is TRBJ1-2, the V gene TRBV6-7; a weak D match, TRBD1 (5 bases). TRBV6-7 is classed as an ORF, of uncertain function. This CDR3 has 13 residues. Trimming shortened V by 5 bases and J by 2 bases, and 9 bases separated the two germline ends. The CDR3 DNA is TGTGCCAGCAGTGGTGGGGACAACTATGGCTACACCTTC. The encoded protein is CASSGGDNYGYTF.

This rearrangement joins TRBV27 to TRBJ1-1; D ambiguous. Germline V CDR1 and CDR2: MNHEY, SMNVEV (reference sequence). There are 16 residues in the CDR3. Trimming removed 2 bases from V and 5 bases from J, with 18 bases in between. The CDR3, as DNA: TGTGCCAGCAGTTTACTGGCAGGTGGGCTGAGAACTGAAGCTTTCTTT. It specifies CASSLLAGGLRTEAFF.

The chain is built from TRBV9 and TRBJ2-1; 13 nucleotides align to TRBD2. V gave up 0 bases and J gave up 2 bases; unmatched junction bases: 5. This CDR3 comprises 18 residues. Germline loops: CDR1 SGDLS, CDR2 YYNGEE. For the CDR3, the DNA is TGTGCCAGCAGCGTAGCGGCGGGGACTAGCGGGACCTACAATGAGCAGTTCTTC. It yields the protein CASSVAAGTSGTYNEQFF.

The genes are TRBV20-1 and TRBJ2-3, with D maybe TRBD1 (6 bases). This CDR3 has 11 amino acids. V was shortened by 5 bases and J by 6 bases, with 9 bases between the two germline ends. Germline V gives CDR1 DFQATT, CDR2 SNEGSKA (reference sequence). Here the CDR3 reads CSAGGPDTQYF. The CDR3 nucleotides read TGCAGTGCTGGGGGCCCCGATACGCAGTATTTT.